This T cell receptor (beta chain) was retrieved from a study of T-cell memory formation after mild COVID-19. Overall study findings and caveats: The pre-infection memory compartment contained some responding clones, suggesting cross-reactive memory joined. From day 15 to 85, contracting clones were balanced between CD4 and CD8, whereas later expanders leaned toward CD4+.

This clonotype was detected ten times or more. Antigen specificity is unknown. J was trimmed by 4 bases and V by 5 bases; bases with no gene match: 2. CDR1 SQVTM and CDR2 ANQGSEA come from the germline V gene. The CDR3 length is 12 residues. TCRdb analysed the 5' RACE reads with MiXCR anew, one entry per CDR3 protein. The sample records 450,000 to 650,000 distinct CDR3 sequences, around 20% being singletons. What was sequenced was PBMCs or a T cell subset sorted from them (not recorded which). V and J are TRBV29-1 and TRBJ2-7; 10 bases are a match to TRBD2. This TCR came from an adult woman who had mild COVID-19 (a few samples of this study predate the infection). Cell type and time point are not known. The DNA of the CDR3 is TGCAGCGTTTCTAGCGGGAGTTACGAGCAGTACTTC. Encoded protein: CSVSSGSYEQYF.